This entry lists 2 T cell receptor beta chains sequenced from one sample in a study of blood T cell repertoires in COVID-19 (dated by TCRdb to the early 2020s). The library was made by the immunoSEQ multiplex PCR assay. TCRdb's version of the immuneACCESS table is confined to in-frame rearrangements and falls short of the full clone set. An unresolved V gene accounts for under half of the shortfall where checked; the remainder is of unknown origin. Across this sample there are nearly 80,000 clones, with about 83% seen only once. The leading ten clones occupy around 3.3% of the sample. Sequencing was performed on peripheral blood. The receptors come from a man between 45 and 60 years old with acute or convalescent COVID-19.

The chain recombines TRBV6-1 with TRBJ2-1, with 7 nucleotides matching TRBD2. The ends lost 0 bases at V and 0 bases at J; junction bases unmatched: 8. Germline values: CDR1 MNHNS, CDR2 SASEGT. The CDR3 has 18 amino acids. The DNA for the CDR3 is TGTGCCAGCAGTGAAGCAGGGCGGGGGTCCTTCTCCTACAATGAGCAGTTCTTC. This translates into CASSEAGRGSFSYNEQFF.

The table lists this clone with a few counts. The chain employs TRBV28 and TRBJ1-2; a weak D match, TRBD1 (5 bases). V lost 6 bases and J lost 2, with 13 bases in between. The CDR3 runs to 14 residues. Germline CDR1 and CDR2: MDHEN and SYDVKM. The CDR3 DNA is TGTGCCAGCAGACCGGGACTGCAGAACTATGGCTACACCTTC. This gives the protein CASRPGLQNYGYTF.